Listed here are 9 T cell receptor beta chains from one sample, sequenced in a study of Ad26.COV2.S vaccination and SARS-CoV-2 variants. Treatment: around 19 received Ad26.COV2.S at low or high dose, single or two shots; 5 received placebo; per-sample allocation not given. It was on day 63 after the first vaccine or placebo injection that samples were taken. Only in-frame clones appear in the TCRdb table, and some are missing; sequencing was by immunoSEQ multiplex PCR. The sample yields hundreds of thousands of clones, roughly 80% seen once. The material was peripheral blood, obtained in a trial of Ad26.COV2.S vaccine versus placebo. The receptor source for this set is a person between 18 and 59 years old who received the Ad26.COV2.S COVID-19 vaccine or a placebo.

The rearrangement links TRBV27 to TRBJ2-1; 7 bases match TRBD1. V gave up 5 bases and J gave up 3 bases; unmatched junction bases: 13. Germline V lookup: CDR1 MNHEY, CDR2 SMNVEV (reference sequence). This CDR3 has 17 residues. The CDR3 DNA reads as TGTGCCAGCAGTGGGAGATACACAGGGGATGGCTACAATGAGCAGTTCTTC. Protein product: CASSGRYTGDGYNEQFF.

This chain uses TRBV6-5 with TRBJ2-4; D ambiguous. V was cut by 0 bases and J by 0 bases, with 9 bases left in between. In germline, CDR1 is MNHEY, CDR2 SVGAGI. The CDR3 contains 16 residues. CDR3 coding DNA: TGTGCCAGCAGTTACTCGGTAACCCTAGCCAAAAACATTCAGTACTTC. Translated: CASSYSVTLAKNIQYF.

The rearrangement uses TRBV5-4 and TRBJ2-1; D gene unclear. V lost 1 base and J 2 bases, leaving 10 bases between the germline ends. The CDR3 totals 15 residues. Looked up from germline, CDR1 is SGHNT and CDR2 is YYREEE (reference sequence). This chain's CDR3 is CASSLFPATYNEQFF. The CDR3 region has the DNA TGTGCCAGCAGCTTGTTCCCAGCGACCTACAATGAGCAGTTCTTC.

This rearrangement joins TRBV4-1 to TRBJ2-2; D is perhaps TRBD1 or TRBD2 (5 bases each). This CDR3 comprises 16 residues. Germline V gene lookup returns CDR1 MGHRA and CDR2 YSYEKL. Trimming shortened V by 2 bases and J by 1 base, and 11 bases separated the two germline ends. CDR3 DNA: TGCGCCAGCAGCCAATTGGGACGGGGGAACACCGGGGAGCTGTTTTTT. Its translation: CASSQLGRGNTGELFF.

The chain uses TRBV5-6 and TRBJ1-3; tentatively, D is TRBD1 (6 bases). Germline V gives CDR1 SGHDT, CDR2 YYEEEE. V was pared by 3 bases and J by 3 bases, with 22 bases between. There are 18 residues in the CDR3. CDR3 sequence reads: CASSSYIWRQGSGNTIYF. In DNA, the CDR3 is TGTGCCAGCAGCTCGTACATCTGGAGGCAGGGGAGTGGAAACACCATATATTTT. The entire variable domain, with the rest obtained from reference TRBV5-6 and TRBJ1-3, is as follows: DAGVTQSPTHLIKTRGQQVTLRCSPKSGHDTVSWYQQALGQGPQFIFQYYEEEERQRGNFPDRFSGHQFPNYSSELNVNALLLGDSALYLCASSSYIWRQGSGNTIYFGEGSWLTVV.

The V and J genes are TRBV7-9 and TRBJ1-1; perhaps TRBD1 as D (6 bases). Germline V gene lookup returns CDR1 SEHNR and CDR2 FQNEAQ (reference sequence). V was cut by 5 bases and J by 5 bases, with 18 bases left in between. CDR3 size: 15 residues. The DNA of the CDR3 is TGTGCCAGCAGCCTATCACCCACGGGGGCGACTGAAGCTTTCTTT. This codes for CASSLSPTGATEAFF.

The V call is TRBV9, the J call TRBJ1-2; D unresolved. V dropped 0 bases and J dropped 6 bases, with 3 bases sitting between them. CDR1 and CDR2 (germline): SGDLS, YYNGEE. The CDR3 sequence is 11 residues long. The CDR3: CASSVGDGYTF. As DNA, the CDR3 is TGTGCCAGCAGCGTAGGGGATGGCTACACCTTC.

The J gene is TRBJ2-1, the V gene TRBV3-1 (or the pseudogene TRBV3-2); D might be TRBD1 or TRBD2, each matching 6 bases. Germline values: CDR1 LGHDT, CDR2 YNNKEL (reference sequence). The V gene lost 1 base and the J gene lost 5 bases, with 15 bases spanning the gap. The CDR3 loop spans 16 amino acids. DNA of the CDR3: TGTGCCAGCAGCCAAGCTGGGGGCGGGACCGACAATGAGCAGTTCTTC. Its translation: CASSQAGGGTDNEQFF.

This rearrangement joins TRBV5-1 to TRBJ1-2; possible D gene TRBD1, 5 bases. The V gene's germline CDR1 is SGHRS and CDR2 YFSETQ. V lost 6 bases and J 0 bases, leaving 18 bases between the germline ends. This CDR3 region has 16 residues. The CDR3 bases are TGCGCCAGCAAACCCCTTCAGGGCGTAGCTAACTATGGCTACACCTTC. Translating gives CASKPLQGVANYGYTF.